This T cell receptor (beta chain) was identified during a study of T-cell reconstitution after alpha-beta-depleted transplantation in children. Overall study findings and caveats: T-cell numbers and diversity one year post-transplant derived largely from freshly generated T cells. Roughly two months post-transplant, alpha-beta T cells reportedly originated from several hundred graft clones that had expanded.

The CDR3 is 15 residues long. V was cut by 0 bases and J by 6 bases, with 18 bases left in between. The germline V gene has CDR1 DFQATT and CDR2 SNEGSKA (reference sequence). As it was prepared, the TCRbeta library received unique molecular identifiers. TCRdb recomputed calls from the PCR reads with MiXCR, one row per CDR3 protein. The sample yields approximately 150,000 distinct CDR3 sequences, roughly 9% seen once. This clonotype came up many times. Its antigen is currently unknown. The chain uses TRBV20-1 and TRBJ2-7, with a tentative D call TRBD2 (5 bases). This specimen was PBMCs, mostly from graft donor cells, taken 180 days after TCRalphabeta/CD19-depleted stem cell transplant. This clonotype was sampled from a female patient aged 2 to 10 who had a stem cell transplant for congenital amegakaryocytic thrombocytopenia, so the T cells may come from the graft donor. CDR3 DNA sequence: TGCAGTGCTAGAGACGGCCGGACTGGACTTAGCGAGCAGTACTTC. Translating gives CSARDGRTGLSEQYF.